These 13 T cell receptor beta chains were sequenced from one sample in a study of T cells after yellow fever vaccination. TCRdb redid the calling of the 5' RACE reads with MiXCR, one entry per CDR3 protein. This sample has 320,000 or so distinct CDR3 sequences; roughly 8.3% occur once, and the top ten carry about 16%. Sequenced material: PBMCs, taken approximately 40 days after the first yellow fever vaccination. Receptor source: a man between 18 and 29 years old who received the YFV17D yellow fever vaccine.

The V and J genes are TRBV20-1 and TRBJ1-2; 8 bases line up with TRBD1. Trimming took 5 bases from V and 4 from J; bases not matched to a gene: 12. From germline, CDR1 is DFQATT and CDR2 SNEGSKA (reference sequence). The CDR3 has 15 residues. The CDR3 region has the DNA TGCAGTGCTTCCCCGGACAGGGTTATCAGCTATGGCTACACCTTC. It translates to CSASPDRVISYGYTF.

The chain recombines TRBV5-1 with TRBJ2-3, with 10 bases aligning to TRBD2. With V trimmed by 2 bases and J by 1 base, 4 bases remained unmatched. CDR3 length: 16 amino acids. The germline V gene encodes CDR1 SGHRS and CDR2 YFSETQ. CDR3: CASSFFTSGGTDTQYF. The CDR3 bases are TGCGCCAGCAGCTTCTTCACTAGCGGGGGCACAGATACGCAGTATTTT.

This clonotype has more than one count but fewer than ten. The chain joins TRBV12-3 or TRBV12-4 to TRBJ1-2; possibly TRBD1 for D (5 bases). The CDR3 covers 14 residues. V lost 6 bases, J lost 2 bases, and 13 bases lay in between. The CDR3 DNA follows: TGTGCCAGCAGCCCGGGGGGAGAAAACTATGGCTACACCTTC. This gives the protein CASSPGGENYGYTF.

Many counts were recorded for this clonotype. The V gene is TRBV7-3, the J gene TRBJ2-1, with D perhaps matching TRBD1 or TRBD2 (7 bases each). The germline V gene encodes CDR1 SGHTA and CDR2 FQGTGA. Trimming removed 0 bases from V and 0 bases from J, with 15 bases in between. The CDR3 has 18 amino acids. The CDR3 nucleotides read TGTGCCAGCAGCTTAACCAGGGGGGGCCCGAGCTCCTACAATGAGCAGTTCTTC. Its protein product is CASSLTRGGPSSYNEQFF.

This clonotype was observed a few times. The rearrangement joins TRBV18 to TRBJ2-2; D is tentatively TRBD1 or TRBD2 (5 bases each). Trimming pared 8 bases from V and 6 bases from J, leaving 16 bases between. The V gene's germline CDR1 is KGHSH and CDR2 LQKENI. CDR3 length: 14 amino acids. The CDR3 loop is CASAAAGTAGELFF. The CDR3 bases are TGTGCCAGCGCGGCGGCCGGGACGGCCGGGGAGCTGTTTTTT.

This clonotype was found a few times. This chain connects TRBV6-2 or TRBV6-3 to TRBJ1-5; 8 nucleotides agree with TRBD1. In germline, CDR1 is MNHEY, CDR2 SVGEGT. V lost 1 base to trimming and J lost 1 base; unmatched junction nucleotides: 3. There are 16 residues in the CDR3. The CDR3 region is CASSYFGQGSNQPQHF. CDR3 nucleotide sequence: TGTGCCAGCAGTTACTTTGGACAGGGCAGCAATCAGCCCCAGCATTTT.

This clonotype was seen repeatedly, ten times or more. The gene calls are TRBV5-1 and TRBJ1-1; 7 bases agree with TRBD1. Germline CDR1 reads SGHRS; CDR2 reads YFSETQ. This CDR3 has 14 residues. V lost 0 bases, J lost 2 bases, and 1 base stayed unmatched. Here the CDR3 DNA reads TGCGCCAGCAGCTTGGCAGGGGGAAACACTGAAGCTTTCTTT. Translating gives CASSLAGGNTEAFF.

The table lists this clonotype with many counts. This chain connects TRBV7-8 to TRBJ1-1; 7 bases are shared with TRBD1. CDR1 is SGHVS and CDR2 is FQNEAQ in the germline V gene. The ends lost 1 base at V and 0 bases at J; junction bases unmatched: 5. CDR3 length: 16 amino acids. The CDR3 is CASSLVGGLMNTEAFF. The CDR3 DNA sequence: TGTGCCAGCAGCTTAGTAGGGGGCCTTATGAACACTGAAGCTTTCTTT.

The chain is built from TRBV7-9 and TRBJ1-1; D is unresolved. The CDR3 has 13 residues. The germline gives CDR1 SEHNR, CDR2 FQNEAQ (reference sequence). V was shortened by 5 bases and J by 1 base, with 8 bases between the two germline ends. The CDR3 nucleotides read TGTGCCAGCAGCGACCAGCAGAACACTGAAGCTTTCTTT. It encodes CASSDQQNTEAFF.

V is TRBV5-1 and J is TRBJ1-2, with TRBD1 as a possible D gene (5 bases). The V gene lost 3 bases and the J gene lost 7 bases, with 13 bases spanning the gap. In germline, CDR1 is SGHRS, CDR2 YFSETQ. The CDR3 extends over 13 amino acids. The CDR3 DNA sequence: TGCGCCAGCAGCTGGGGGGTATTTACTGGCTACACCTTC. This translates into CASSWGVFTGYTF.

This chain uses TRBV6-1 with TRBJ1-6; D is unresolved. This CDR3 contains 15 residues. CDR1 and CDR2 from the germline V gene are MNHNS and SASEGT. Deletions cut 2 bases from V and 6 bases from J, with 11 bases between. The CDR3 nucleotides are TGTGCCAGCAGTGAATTCGGTCAGATTAATTCACCCCTCCACTTT. The encoded protein is CASSEFGQINSPLHF.

The sample holds a few counts of this clonotype. The CDR3 loop reads CSARDQTGGAGAFF. The CDR3 DNA follows: TGCAGTGCTAGAGATCAAACCGGGGGTGCGGGCGCTTTCTTT. The chain carries TRBV20-1 and TRBJ1-1; the D gene is possibly TRBD1 (5 bases). The germline CDR1 and CDR2 sequences are DFQATT and SNEGSKA (reference sequence). The CDR3 is made up of 14 amino acids. Trimming shortened V by 0 bases and J by 11 bases, and 19 bases separated the two germline ends.

The rearrangement joins TRBV24-1 to TRBJ2-2, with D uncertain. The CDR3 extends over 14 amino acids. With 4 bases removed from V and 5 bases from J, the gap between germline ends came to 10 bases. Germline assignment: CDR1 KGHDR and CDR2 SFDVKD. The CDR3 spells CATSENSWTGELFF. The CDR3 region has the DNA TGTGCCACCAGTGAGAATAGCTGGACCGGGGAGCTGTTTTTT.